Below, 28 T cell receptor beta chains from the same sample are listed, as sequenced in a study of blood T cell repertoires in COVID-19. Method: immunoSEQ multiplex PCR; TCRdb's copy keeps in-frame clones and lacks some. The sample carries 210,000 or so clones, less than 90% recorded once. Material: peripheral blood. The receptor source for this set is a woman older than 75 with active or convalescent COVID-19.

The rearrangement uses TRBV28 and TRBJ2-3; 8 bases align to TRBD2. V dropped 7 bases and J dropped 2; count of bases not matched to a gene: 8. CDR1 and CDR2 from the germline V gene are MDHEN and SYDVKM. The CDR3 is 15 amino acids. This chain's CDR3 is CASNPGGPPTDTQYF. The CDR3 nucleotides read TGTGCCAGCAACCCGGGAGGGCCTCCCACAGATACGCAGTATTTT.

On this clone itself: A read error may explain this, as a much larger clone is one base away. The CDR3 loop is CASSLSGNTEAFF. The CDR3 nucleotides are TGTGCCAGCAGCTTATCAGGGAACACTGAAGCTTTCTTT. V and J are TRBV13 and TRBJ1-1; D is unclear. Germline CDR1 reads PRHDT; CDR2 reads FYEKMQ (reference sequence). The CDR3 runs 13 residues. Trimming took off 2 bases at V and 1 base at J, with 5 bases between the two ends. Looking up the rest from reference TRBV13 and TRBJ1-1 gives the full variable domain: AAGVIQSPRHLIKEKRETATLKCYPIPRHDTVYWYQQGPGQDPQFLISFYEKMQSDKGSIPDRFSAQQFSDYHSELNMSSLELGDSALYFCASSLSGNTEAFFGQGTRLTVV.

The chain has TRBV9 and TRBJ2-3; weak D call: TRBD1 (6 bases). CDR1 is SGDLS and CDR2 is YYNGEE in the germline V gene. V shed 2 bases and J shed 4 bases, with 11 bases lying between them. CDR3 length: 14 amino acids. CDR3 amino acids: CASSVTGWPDTQYF. DNA for the CDR3: TGTGCCAGCAGCGTTACAGGGTGGCCAGATACGCAGTATTTT.

This chain connects TRBV7-2 to TRBJ2-7; D possibly corresponds to TRBD2 (6 bases). This CDR3 has 13 residues. Per the germline V gene, CDR1 is SGHTA and CDR2 is FQGNSA. V shed 1 base and J shed 7 bases, with 11 bases lying between them. Written as DNA, the CDR3 is TGTGCCAGCAGCTTAGTAGGGCGGGGAGAGCAGTACTTC. Translation gives CASSLVGRGEQYF.

This chain joins TRBV5-4 and TRBJ1-6; 10 bases fit TRBD1. Looked up from germline, CDR1 is SGHNT and CDR2 is YYREEE (reference sequence). CDR3 length: 15 amino acids. Trimming at V came to 3 bases and at J to 10 bases, leaving 7 bases not matched to a gene. The CDR3 loop reads CASSWSGTGESPLHF. For the CDR3, the DNA is TGTGCCAGCAGCTGGTCCGGGACAGGGGAATCACCCCTCCACTTT.

The gene calls are TRBV24-1 and TRBJ1-1, with 7 bases matching TRBD1. The CDR3 spans 13 residues. Germline CDR1 is KGHDR and CDR2 is SFDVKD. V dropped 4 bases and J dropped 11; count of bases not matched to a gene: 9. The CDR3 nucleotides read TGTGCCACCAGTGAGAGGACAGGTCGGGGGGCTTTCTTT. Translating gives CATSERTGRGAFF.

The chain recombines TRBV27 with TRBJ1-2, with 7 bases that match TRBD1. J was trimmed by 3 bases and V by 2 bases; bases with no gene match: 12. Germline values: CDR1 MNHEY, CDR2 SMNVEV (reference sequence). CDR3 size: 17 residues. The CDR3: CASSLLPTGSRDYGYTF. As DNA, the CDR3 is TGTGCCAGCAGTTTACTCCCGACAGGGAGTAGGGACTATGGCTACACCTTC.

This sequence joins TRBV4-1 and TRBJ1-5; D not certain. The CDR3 is made up of 13 amino acids. CDR1 and CDR2 from the germline V gene are MGHRA and YSYEKL. The V gene lost 4 bases and the J gene lost 9 bases, with 13 bases spanning the gap. The CDR3: CASSLGLIGPQHF. As DNA, the CDR3 is TGCGCCAGCAGCCTAGGACTCATAGGGCCCCAGCATTTT.

The V call is TRBV5-4, the J call TRBJ2-7; TRBD1 agrees at 8 bases. V gave up 6 bases and J gave up 2 bases; unmatched junction bases: 10. CDR3 size: 15 residues. The V gene's germline CDR1 is SGHNT and CDR2 YYREEE (reference sequence). In nucleotides, the CDR3 is TGTGCCAGCACCCCAGGGCAGGGGGCCACCTACGAGCAGTACTTC. Translation gives CASTPGQGATYEQYF.

This chain connects TRBV12-3 or TRBV12-4 to TRBJ2-3; no definite D call. V was clipped by 7 bases and J by 0 bases, with 8 bases between them. The CDR3 runs 13 residues. CDR3 in amino acids: CASTSHSTDTQYF. DNA for the CDR3: TGTGCCAGCACCTCACACAGCACAGATACGCAGTATTTT.

The V gene is TRBV6-5, the J gene TRBJ1-1, with 9 bases fitting TRBD1. Trimming removed 7 bases from V and 11 bases from J; junction bases left unmatched: 8. Germline V gives CDR1 MNHEY, CDR2 SVGAGI. This CDR3 is built from 12 residues. The CDR3 nucleotides are TGTGCCAGCACCGATAAGACAGGGGGTGCTTTCTTT. Protein product: CASTDKTGGAFF.

The chain has TRBV6-5 and TRBJ2-5; 9 positions match TRBD1. This CDR3 region has 15 residues. V lost 7 bases to trimming and J lost 4 bases; unmatched junction nucleotides: 10. From germline, CDR1 is MNHEY and CDR2 SVGAGI. The CDR3 spells CASTLFGQGIETQYF. CDR3 coding DNA: TGTGCCAGCACCCTATTCGGACAGGGGATAGAGACCCAGTACTTC.

This clone was observed a handful of times. The rearrangement uses TRBV20-1 and TRBJ2-7, with D hard to call. Germline V gene lookup returns CDR1 DFQATT and CDR2 SNEGSKA (reference sequence). V was trimmed by 1 base and J by 6 bases, leaving 7 bases between them. The length of the CDR3 is 11 residues. CDR3 coding DNA: TGCAGTGCTAGAGTAGGAGCCGAGCAGTACTTC. Protein sequence: CSARVGAEQYF.

The chain joins TRBV27 to TRBJ2-4, with D possibly TRBD1 on 6 matching bases. Germline CDR1 and CDR2: MNHEY and SMNVEV (reference sequence). The V gene lost 5 bases and the J gene lost 3 bases, with 14 bases spanning the gap. CDR3 length equals 15 residues. The CDR3 region has the DNA TGTGCCAGCAGTGCACAGGGAAATAGCAAAAACATTCAGTACTTC. It specifies CASSAQGNSKNIQYF.

The chain links TRBV29-1 to TRBJ1-3; D is uncertain. The germline V gene has CDR1 SQVTM and CDR2 ANQGSEA. Trimming pared 7 bases from V and 0 bases from J, leaving 10 bases between. CDR3 length equals 13 residues. The CDR3 DNA sequence: TGCAGCGCCGTAGCAGACTCTGGAAACACCATATATTTT. It codes for CSAVADSGNTIYF.

In DNA form, the CDR3 reads TGTGCCAGCAGCCAGGGGACACCACGTAACTATGGCTACACCTTC. Translating gives CASSQGTPRNYGYTF. J is TRBJ1-2 and V is TRBV3-1 (or the pseudogene TRBV3-2), with D possibly TRBD1 on 6 matching bases. Trimming took 3 bases from V and 1 from J, leaving 12 bases between them. There are 15 residues in the CDR3. CDR1 is LGHDT, CDR2 YNNKEL, per germline (reference sequence).

The sample holds a few counts of this clone. CDR3 nucleotides: TGTGCCAGCAGCCTTACAGGGGAGGAGACCCAGTACTTC. The encoded protein is CASSLTGEETQYF. V and J are TRBV11-2 and TRBJ2-5; 7 bases are shared with TRBD1. Germline V lookup: CDR1 SGHAT, CDR2 FQNNGV. This CDR3 spans 13 amino acids. The J segment lost 5 bases and the V segment lost 5 bases, leaving 5 bases of the junction unmatched. The variable domain in full, with the rest retrieved from reference TRBV11-2 and TRBJ2-5, is EAGVAQSPRYKIIEKRQSVAFWCNPISGHATLYWYQQILGQGPKLLIQFQNNGVVDDSQLPKDRFSAERLKGVDSTLKIQPAKLEDSAVYLCASSLTGEETQYFGPGTRLLVL.

This clone was seen a handful of times. The J gene is TRBJ1-2, the V gene TRBV2, with TRBD1 matching over 9 bases. The J segment lost 8 bases and the V segment lost 7 bases, leaving 11 bases of the junction unmatched. The CDR3 contains 14 residues. CDR1 is SNHLY, CDR2 FYNNEI, per germline. CDR3 loop: CASKRDRVIDGYTF. The CDR3 DNA reads as TGTGCCAGCAAACGGGACAGGGTAATCGACGGCTACACCTTC. Combining the CDR3 with reference TRBV2 and TRBJ1-2 gives the whole variable domain EPEVTQTPSHQVTQMGQEVILRCVPISNHLYFYWYRQILGQKVEFLVSFYNNEISEKSEIFDDQFSVERPDGSNFTLKIRSTKLEDSAMYFCASKRDRVIDGYTFGSGTRLTVV.

This clone has more than one count but fewer than ten. CDR3 amino acids: CASSHFGHQPQHF. CDR3 nucleotides: TGTGCCAGCAGCCATTTTGGGCACCAGCCCCAGCATTTT. V gene TRBV3-1 (or the pseudogene TRBV3-2) combines with J gene TRBJ1-5; the D is unclear. CDR1 and CDR2 (germline): LGHDT, YNNKEL (reference sequence). This CDR3 has 13 amino acids. Trimming removed 3 bases at V and 7 bases at J, with 10 bases between.

The V and J genes are TRBV11-3 and TRBJ1-4; D possibly corresponds to TRBD1 (5 bases). This CDR3 spans 15 amino acids. Trimming shortened V by 1 base and J by 10 bases, and 16 bases separated the two germline ends. Per germline, CDR1 SGHNT and CDR2 YENEEA. The CDR3 DNA reads as TGTGCCAGCAGCTTAGCGACAGTTGGTGATGGAAAACTGTTTTTT. Residues: CASSLATVGDGKLFF.

The chain links TRBV2 to TRBJ2-4; TRBD1 agrees at 7 bases. Germline CDR1 and CDR2: SNHLY and FYNNEI. The V gene end was trimmed by 4 bases and the J gene end by 8 bases; junction bases not matched to a gene: 8. The CDR3 extends over 14 amino acids. Here the CDR3 reads CASSALTQGDIQYF. The CDR3 region has the DNA TGTGCCAGCAGTGCTTTGACTCAGGGGGACATTCAGTACTTC.

This clone is a singleton in its sample. J is TRBJ2-1 and V is TRBV7-2; 11 nucleotides match TRBD2. Losses at the gene ends were 5 bases for V and 9 bases for J; bases not matched to a gene: 15. There are 17 residues in the CDR3. Germline loops: CDR1 SGHTA, CDR2 FQGNSA. The CDR3 DNA reads as TGTGCCAGCAGCCTCCCCCGGGGTAGCGGGGGGGCCCGTGAGCAGTTCTTC. Its protein is CASSLPRGSGGAREQFF.

Only a few counts were recorded for this clone. This chain links TRBV6-2 or TRBV6-3 with TRBJ2-5; 8 positions match TRBD2. The V and J ends lost 2 bases and 5 bases, in that order; junction bases with no gene match: 10. This CDR3 comprises 16 residues. CDR1 is MNHEY, CDR2 SVGEGT, per germline. This chain's CDR3 is CASSYGGGRGWETQYF. CDR3 sequence (DNA): TGTGCCAGCAGTTACGGCGGGGGGAGAGGTTGGGAGACCCAGTACTTC.

This sequence joins TRBV7-9 and TRBJ2-5, with a weak D call TRBD1 (5 bases). V lost 0 bases and J 2 bases, leaving 10 bases between the germline ends. Germline CDR1 reads SEHNR; CDR2 reads FQNEAQ (reference sequence). This CDR3 region has 15 residues. The CDR3 region is CASSLAKGMQETQYF. The DNA for the CDR3 is TGTGCCAGCAGCTTAGCGAAGGGGATGCAAGAGACCCAGTACTTC.

The rearrangement links TRBV29-1 to TRBJ2-7, with 8 bases lining up with TRBD1. The length of the CDR3 is 13 residues. The V segment lost 4 bases and the J segment 7 bases; nucleotides outside the gene matches: 9. The germline CDR1 and CDR2 sequences are SQVTM and ANQGSEA. DNA for the CDR3: TGCAGCGTTGTGAGGGACAGGTCAGGAGAGCAGTACTTC. Its translation: CSVVRDRSGEQYF.

This sequence joins TRBV6-2 or TRBV6-3 and TRBJ1-5; D not certain. Germline lookup yields CDR1 MNHEY and CDR2 SVGEGT. The V end was cut by 4 bases, the J end by 0 bases, with 7 bases between. The CDR3 loop spans 14 amino acids. DNA of the CDR3: TGTGCCAGCAGTTCAGTGAATAGCAATCAGCCCCAGCATTTT. As protein: CASSSVNSNQPQHF.

The chain joins TRBV6-4 to TRBJ2-1; the D gene is possibly TRBD2 (6 bases). Per the germline V gene, CDR1 is MRHNA and CDR2 is SNTAGT. V was shortened by 5 bases and J by 9 bases, with 14 bases between the two germline ends. The CDR3 sequence is 13 residues long. CDR3 nucleotides: TGTGCCAGCAGTTCCTCGAGGGGAGGTGAGCAGTTCTTC. Amino acids: CASSSSRGGEQFF.

This clone was counted between two and nine times. The gene calls are TRBV4-1 and TRBJ2-1; 10 bases agree with TRBD2. J was trimmed by 4 bases and V by 1 base; bases with no gene match: 7. The CDR3 is 17 residues long. Germline CDR1 and CDR2: MGHRA and YSYEKL. For the CDR3, the DNA is TGCGCCAGCAGCCAAGGGGTAGCGGGGGGCCAATACAATGAGCAGTTCTTC. Amino acid sequence: CASSQGVAGGQYNEQFF.